This TCR beta chain derives from a study of blood T cell repertoires in COVID-19. There are 17 residues in the CDR3. The V gene's germline CDR1 is SGHAT and CDR2 FQNNGV. The junction had 12 bases not matched to a gene; V was cut back by 5 bases and J by 7 bases. TCRdb keeps only in-frame clones here, not all; method: immunoSEQ multiplex PCR. The sample consists of hundreds of thousands of clones, roughly 85% of them appearing once. This clonotype was obtained from a man aged 35-49 years who had been exposed to COVID-19. This chain joins TRBV11-2 and TRBJ1-6, with 9 positions matching TRBD1. The sample consisted of PBMCs or T cells enriched from blood (not recorded which). In DNA form, the CDR3 reads TGTGCCAGCAGCCCCGGGACAGGGAAGTCTCGGAATTCACCCCTCCACTTT. Translating it yields CASSPGTGKSRNSPLHF.